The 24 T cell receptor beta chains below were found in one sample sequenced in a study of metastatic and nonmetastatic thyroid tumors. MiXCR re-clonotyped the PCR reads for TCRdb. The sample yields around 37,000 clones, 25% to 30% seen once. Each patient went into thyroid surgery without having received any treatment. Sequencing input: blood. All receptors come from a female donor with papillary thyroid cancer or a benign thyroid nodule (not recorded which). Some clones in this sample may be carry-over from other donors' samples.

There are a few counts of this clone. The chain's CDR3 is CAISETGVGYTF. CDR3 bases: TGTGCCATCAGTGAGACGGGGGTAGGCTACACCTTC. The chain carries TRBV10-3 and TRBJ1-2; the D gene is possibly TRBD1 (5 bases). The V gene's germline CDR1 is ENHRY and CDR2 SYGVKD. V was shortened by 2 bases and J by 8 bases, with 9 bases between the two germline ends. This CDR3 contains 12 residues.

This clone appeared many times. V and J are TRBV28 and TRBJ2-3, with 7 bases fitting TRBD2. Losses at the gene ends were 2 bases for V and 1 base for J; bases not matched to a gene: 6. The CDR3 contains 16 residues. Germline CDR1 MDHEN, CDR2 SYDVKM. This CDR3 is CASSLLSAGGTDTQYF. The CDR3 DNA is TGTGCCAGCAGTTTACTTTCGGCGGGGGGCACAGATACGCAGTATTTT.

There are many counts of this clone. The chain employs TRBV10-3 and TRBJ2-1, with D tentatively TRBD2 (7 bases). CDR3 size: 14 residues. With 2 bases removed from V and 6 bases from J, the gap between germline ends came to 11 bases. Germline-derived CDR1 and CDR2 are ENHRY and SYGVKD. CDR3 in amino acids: CAISERGARNEQFF. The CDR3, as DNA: TGTGCCATCAGTGAGCGGGGGGCCCGCAATGAGCAGTTCTTC.

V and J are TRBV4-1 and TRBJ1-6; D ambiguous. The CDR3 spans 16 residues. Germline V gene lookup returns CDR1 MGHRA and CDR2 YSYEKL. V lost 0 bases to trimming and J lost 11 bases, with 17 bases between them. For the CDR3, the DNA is TGCGCCAGCAGCCAAGAGGGGATAGAGGGAAGGACACCCCTCCACTTT. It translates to CASSQEGIEGRTPLHF.

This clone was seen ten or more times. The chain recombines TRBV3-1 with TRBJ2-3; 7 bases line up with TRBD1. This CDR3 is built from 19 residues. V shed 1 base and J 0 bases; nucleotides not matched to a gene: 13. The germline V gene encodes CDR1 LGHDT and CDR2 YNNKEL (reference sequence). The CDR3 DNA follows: TGTGCCAGCAGCCAAGTAATCGCCGGGACAGCCTCTAGCACAGATACGCAGTATTTT. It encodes CASSQVIAGTASSTDTQYF.

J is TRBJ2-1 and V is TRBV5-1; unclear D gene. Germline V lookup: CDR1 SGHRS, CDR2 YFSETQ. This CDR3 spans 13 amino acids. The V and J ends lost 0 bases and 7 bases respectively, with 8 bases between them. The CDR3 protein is CASSLGGVNEQFF. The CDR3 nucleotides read TGCGCCAGCAGCTTGGGAGGTGTTAATGAGCAGTTCTTC.

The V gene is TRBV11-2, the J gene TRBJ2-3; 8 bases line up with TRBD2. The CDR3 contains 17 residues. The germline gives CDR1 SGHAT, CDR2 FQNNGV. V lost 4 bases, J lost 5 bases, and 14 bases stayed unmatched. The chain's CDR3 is CASSSFSAGGGKDTQYF. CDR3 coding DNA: TGTGCCAGCAGCTCTTTTAGCGCGGGAGGCGGGAAAGATACGCAGTATTTT.

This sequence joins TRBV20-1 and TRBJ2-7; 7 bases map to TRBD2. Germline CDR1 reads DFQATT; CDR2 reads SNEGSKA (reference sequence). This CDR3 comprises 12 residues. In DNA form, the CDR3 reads TGCATCTCACGGGGGGTCTCCTACGAGCAGTACTTC. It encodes CISRGVSYEQYF.

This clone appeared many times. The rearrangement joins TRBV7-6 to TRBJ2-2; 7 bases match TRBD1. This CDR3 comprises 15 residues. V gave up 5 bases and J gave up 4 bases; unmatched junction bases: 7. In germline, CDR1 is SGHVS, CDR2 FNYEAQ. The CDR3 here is CASSPTGEFTGELFF. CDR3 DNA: TGTGCCAGCAGCCCAACAGGGGAGTTCACCGGGGAGCTGTTTTTT.

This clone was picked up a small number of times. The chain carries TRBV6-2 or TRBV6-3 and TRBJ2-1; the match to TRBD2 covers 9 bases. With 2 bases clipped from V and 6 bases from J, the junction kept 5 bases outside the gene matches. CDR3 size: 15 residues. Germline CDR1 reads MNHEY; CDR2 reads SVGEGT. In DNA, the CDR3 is TGTGCCAGCAGTTACGGGGGTAGCGGGAGCAATGAGCAGTTCTTC. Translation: CASSYGGSGSNEQFF.

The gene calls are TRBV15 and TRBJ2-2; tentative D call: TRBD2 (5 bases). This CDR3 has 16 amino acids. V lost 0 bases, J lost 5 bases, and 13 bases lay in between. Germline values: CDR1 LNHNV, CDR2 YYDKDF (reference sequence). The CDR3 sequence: CATSRDRAGGTGELFF. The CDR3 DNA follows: TGTGCCACCAGCAGAGATAGGGCCGGCGGGACCGGGGAGCTGTTTTTT.

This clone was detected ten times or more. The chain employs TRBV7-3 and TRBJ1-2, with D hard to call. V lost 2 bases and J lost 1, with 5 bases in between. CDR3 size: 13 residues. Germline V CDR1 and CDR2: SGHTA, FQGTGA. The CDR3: CASSLGVNYGYTF. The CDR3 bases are TGTGCCAGCAGCTTAGGGGTTAACTATGGCTACACCTTC.

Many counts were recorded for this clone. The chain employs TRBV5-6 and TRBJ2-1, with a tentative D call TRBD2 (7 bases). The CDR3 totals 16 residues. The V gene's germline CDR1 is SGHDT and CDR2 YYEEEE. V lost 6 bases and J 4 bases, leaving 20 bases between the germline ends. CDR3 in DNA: TGTGCCAGCACCCCTACTGGGGGGGCCCAGTACAATGAGCAGTTCTTC. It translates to CASTPTGGAQYNEQFF.

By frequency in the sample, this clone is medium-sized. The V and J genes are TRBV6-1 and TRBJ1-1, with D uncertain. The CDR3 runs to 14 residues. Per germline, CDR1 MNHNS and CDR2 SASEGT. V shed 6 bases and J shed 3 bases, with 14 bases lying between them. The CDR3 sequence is CASRHGQWDTEAFF. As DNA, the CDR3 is TGTGCCAGCAGACACGGTCAATGGGACACTGAAGCTTTCTTT.

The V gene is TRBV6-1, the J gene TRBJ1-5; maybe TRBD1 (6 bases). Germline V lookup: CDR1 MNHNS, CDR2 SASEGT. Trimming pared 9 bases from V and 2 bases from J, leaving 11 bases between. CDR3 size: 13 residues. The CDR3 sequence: CASWKGGNQPQHF. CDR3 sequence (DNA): TGTGCCAGTTGGAAGGGGGGCAATCAGCCCCAGCATTTT.

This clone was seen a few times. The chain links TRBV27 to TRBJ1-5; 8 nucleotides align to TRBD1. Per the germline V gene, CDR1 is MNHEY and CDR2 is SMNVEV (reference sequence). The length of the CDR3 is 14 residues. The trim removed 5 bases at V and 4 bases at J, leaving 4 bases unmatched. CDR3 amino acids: CASSPRQGNQPQHF. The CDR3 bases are TGTGCCAGCAGTCCCCGACAGGGGAATCAGCCCCAGCATTTT.

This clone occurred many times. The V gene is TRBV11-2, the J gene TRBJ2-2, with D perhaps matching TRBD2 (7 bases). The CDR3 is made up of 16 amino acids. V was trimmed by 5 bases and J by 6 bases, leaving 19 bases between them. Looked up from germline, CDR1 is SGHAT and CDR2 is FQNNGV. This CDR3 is CASSPRIGGGAGELFF. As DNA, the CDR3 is TGTGCCAGCAGCCCCAGGATTGGAGGGGGGGCCGGGGAGCTGTTTTTT.

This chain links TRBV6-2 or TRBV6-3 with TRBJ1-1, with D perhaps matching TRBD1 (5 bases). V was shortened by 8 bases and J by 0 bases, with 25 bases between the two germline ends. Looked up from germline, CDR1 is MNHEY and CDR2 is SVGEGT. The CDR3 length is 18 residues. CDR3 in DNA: TGTGCCAGCCCCCCGGGGGGGAGACCACTACAAATGAACACTGAAGCTTTCTTT. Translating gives CASPPGGRPLQMNTEAFF.

The CDR3 nucleotides read TGTGCCTGGACGCTGGGACAGCCGAATTCACCCCTCCACTTT. Translating gives CAWTLGQPNSPLHF. The chain couples TRBV30 to TRBJ1-6; 7 bases agree with TRBD1. CDR3 length equals 14 residues. Germline CDR1 reads GTSNPN; CDR2 reads SVGIG (reference sequence). V gave up 4 bases and J gave up 7 bases; unmatched junction bases: 7.

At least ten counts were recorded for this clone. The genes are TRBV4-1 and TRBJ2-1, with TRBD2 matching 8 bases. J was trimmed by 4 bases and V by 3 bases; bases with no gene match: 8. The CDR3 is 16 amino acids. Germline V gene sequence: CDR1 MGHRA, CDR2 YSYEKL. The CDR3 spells CASSQSPSGSYNEQFF. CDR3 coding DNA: TGCGCCAGCAGCCAGAGTCCGAGCGGGAGTTACAATGAGCAGTTCTTC.

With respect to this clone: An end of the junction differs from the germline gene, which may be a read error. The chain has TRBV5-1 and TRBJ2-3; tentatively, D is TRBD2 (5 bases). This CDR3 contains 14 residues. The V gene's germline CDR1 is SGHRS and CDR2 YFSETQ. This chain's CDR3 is CASSFTPLGDTQYF. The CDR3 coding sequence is TGCGCCAGCAGCTTCACTCCGTTGGGAGATACACAGTATTTT.

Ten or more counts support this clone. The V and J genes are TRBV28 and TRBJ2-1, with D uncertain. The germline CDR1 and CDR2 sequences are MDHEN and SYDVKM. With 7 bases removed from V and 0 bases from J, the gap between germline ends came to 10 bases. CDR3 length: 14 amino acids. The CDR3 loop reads CASIPRVSYNEQFF. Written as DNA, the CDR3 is TGTGCCAGCATCCCCCGGGTCTCCTACAATGAGCAGTTCTTC.

CDR3 nucleotides: TGTGCCACCAGTGAGGATCCCAACACCGGGGAGCTGTTTTTT. Translation: CATSEDPNTGELFF. The rearrangement uses TRBV24-1 and TRBJ2-2; D unclear. V was trimmed by 4 bases and J by 2 bases, leaving 7 bases between them. The CDR3 sequence is 14 residues long. The germline gives CDR1 KGHDR, CDR2 SFDVKD.

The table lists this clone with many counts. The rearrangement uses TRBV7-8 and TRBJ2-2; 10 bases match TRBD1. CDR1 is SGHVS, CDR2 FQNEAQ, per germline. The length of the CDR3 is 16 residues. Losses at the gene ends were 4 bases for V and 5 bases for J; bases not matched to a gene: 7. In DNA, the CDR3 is TGTGCCAGCAGCTCACCGGGACAGGGGTTTACCGGGGAGCTGTTTTTT. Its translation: CASSSPGQGFTGELFF.